Given below is one T cell receptor beta chain in context. Original analysis: How many nucleated cells were present was estimated from reference gene primer amplification. Only in-frame clones appear in the TCRdb table, and some are missing; sequencing was by immunoSEQ multiplex PCR. The DNA gave D and trimming, while V, J and clone size come from that table. Of fewer than 400,000 clones listed, over 70% are singletons. These data originate in a study of blood T cell repertoires in COVID-19. Germline-derived CDR1 and CDR2 are SGHVS and FQNEAQ. Trimming took off 6 bases at V and 0 bases at J, with 24 bases between the two ends. The CDR3 consists of 20 residues. This study enrolled people aged roughly 18 to 100 from around 25 US geographic areas. Participants' reported clinical history set cohort assignment. All recovered Cohort 3 donors got two negative PCRs, got clearance, or saw symptom resolution.

The sequencing input was PBMCs or T cells enriched from blood (not recorded which). V gene TRBV7-8 combines with J gene TRBJ1-6, with unresolved D. The TCR sequence derives from a man aged 30 to 45 who had recovered from COVID-19. For the CDR3, the DNA is TGTGCCAGCAGGGTTACCGGTAACGTCTATCTGAGCTCCTATAATTCACCCCTCCACTTT. Translation: CASRVTGNVYLSSYNSPLHF.